These 11 T cell receptor beta chains were all obtained from the same sample, sequenced in a study of shared clonotypes between healthy human individuals. Generated by immunoSEQ multiplex PCR, the TCRdb table keeps only in-frame clones and is missing some. The data contain about 1.1 million clones, 77% of them singletons. The sample comprised memory CD4+ T cells from PBMCs. As to subset: CD45RA-negative fraction. These receptors were obtained from a man younger than 30 in good health. Some clones in this sample may be carry-over from other donors' samples.

On this clone: A read error is possible here, since a much larger clone lies one base away. This CDR3 is also generated by other DNA sequences in the sample. The rearrangement links TRBV28 to TRBJ2-7, with D uncertain. V was shortened by 6 bases and J by 3 bases, with 6 bases between the two germline ends. Germline CDR1 MDHEN, CDR2 SYDVKM. This CDR3 is 11 amino acids long. CDR3 amino acids: CASSSLYEQYF. Written as DNA, the CDR3 is TGTGCCAGCAGCTCCCTCTACGAGCAGTACTTC.

The sample holds one count of this clone. The chain joins TRBV6-5 to TRBJ1-2; 7 bases align to TRBD1. The germline V gene encodes CDR1 MNHEY and CDR2 SVGAGI. The CDR3 is 15 amino acids. J was trimmed by 4 bases and V by 2 bases; bases with no gene match: 7. As DNA, the CDR3 is TGTGCCAGCAGTTACGGTCAGGGGGACAGCTATGGCTACACCTTC. Residues: CASSYGQGDSYGYTF.

The chain couples TRBV2 to TRBJ1-1; 8 positions match TRBD1. This CDR3 comprises 14 residues. Trimming cost V 6 bases and J 3 bases; bases outside gene matches: 6. CDR1 and CDR2 (germline): SNHLY, FYNNEI. For the CDR3, the DNA is TGTGCCAGCAGGAGCCAGGGGGCTTACACTGAAGCTTTCTTT. Translation: CASRSQGAYTEAFF.

The gene calls are TRBV10-1 and TRBJ2-1; tentative D call: TRBD2 (5 bases). The CDR3 totals 13 residues. V dropped 3 bases and J dropped 5 bases, with 8 bases sitting between them. Per the germline V gene, CDR1 is WNHNN and CDR2 is SYGVQD (reference sequence). CDR3 residues: CASSEAENNEQFF. The CDR3, as DNA: TGCGCCAGCAGTGAAGCGGAGAACAATGAGCAGTTCTTC.

The V and J genes are TRBV11-1 and TRBJ1-3, with D unresolved. Per germline, CDR1 SGHAT and CDR2 FQDESV (reference sequence). The CDR3 runs to 14 residues. Trimming took off 5 bases at V and 6 bases at J, with 14 bases between the two ends. CDR3 in DNA: TGTGCCAGCAGCGACCGTTCGCGGGCAAACACCATATATTTT. Amino acids: CASSDRSRANTIYF. Full variable domain (missing parts from reference TRBV11-1 and TRBJ1-3): EAEVAQSPRYKITEKSQAVAFWCDPISGHATLYWYRQILGQGPELLVQFQDESVVDDSQLPKDRFSAERLKGVDSTLKIQPAELGDSAMYLCASSDRSRANTIYFGEGSWLTVV.

The table lists this clone with many counts. The rearrangement joins TRBV28 to TRBJ2-2; 7 bases map to TRBD1. The CDR3 covers 16 residues. CDR1 MDHEN and CDR2 SYDVKM come from the germline V gene. After removal of 7 bases from V and 2 bases from J, the junction contained 10 bases not matched to a gene. CDR3 residues: CASTLQGLANTGELFF. The CDR3 DNA reads as TGTGCCAGCACCTTACAGGGGCTAGCAAACACCGGGGAGCTGTTTTTT.

The chain combines TRBV2 with TRBJ2-7; 11 bases align to TRBD2. The CDR3 spans 15 residues. Trimming cost V 6 bases and J 3 bases; bases outside gene matches: 7. Germline V gene data show CDR1 as SNHLY and CDR2 as FYNNEI. CDR3 residues: CASREGLAEIYEQYF. For the CDR3, the DNA is TGTGCCAGCAGGGAGGGACTAGCGGAGATCTACGAGCAGTACTTC.

This clone appeared a single time. The rearrangement uses TRBV30 and TRBJ2-6; D is unclear. Germline V gene data show CDR1 as GTSNPN and CDR2 as SVGIG (reference sequence). The V end was cut by 6 bases, the J end by 0 bases, with 9 bases between. This CDR3 region has 14 residues. CDR3 coding DNA: TGTGCCTGCGCAGTGGGCTCTGGGGCCAACGTCCTGACTTTC. Translated, it gives CACAVGSGANVLTF.

V usage is TRBV28 and J usage is TRBJ1-3; D is ambiguous. V dropped 10 bases and J dropped 0 bases, with 10 bases sitting between them. CDR1 and CDR2 (germline): MDHEN, SYDVKM. The CDR3 extends over 13 amino acids. The DNA for the CDR3 is TGTGCCACCCTACAGAGCTCTGGAAACACCATATATTTT. Translated: CATLQSSGNTIYF. Full variable domain (remainder filled in from reference TRBV28 and TRBJ1-3): DVKVTQSSRYLVKRTGEKVFLECVQDMDHENMFWYRQDPGLGLRLIYFSYDVKMKEKGDIPEGYSVSREKKERFSLILESASTNQTSMYLCATLQSSGNTIYFGEGSWLTVV.

The J gene is TRBJ1-2, the V gene TRBV6-5; 9 bases line up with TRBD1. CDR3 length equals 14 residues. CDR1 and CDR2 (germline): MNHEY, SVGAGI. V shed 6 bases, J shed 5 bases, and the junction held 7 bases outside the gene matches. The DNA of the CDR3 is TGTGCCAGCAGGCCAGACAGGGGGGAATATGGCTACACCTTC. Translating gives CASRPDRGEYGYTF.

The chain links TRBV7-2 to TRBJ2-7; possible D gene TRBD2, 6 bases. The CDR3 is 14 residues long. Trimming cost V 1 base and J 4 bases, with 11 bases left between them. Germline values: CDR1 SGHTA, CDR2 FQGNSA. CDR3 in DNA: TGTGCCAGCAGCTTAGGACTAGTAGAGTACGAGCAGTACTTC. Amino acid sequence: CASSLGLVEYEQYF.